A single sample is the source of the 30 T cell receptor beta chains below, sequenced in a study of blood T cell repertoires in COVID-19. Clones were read by immunoSEQ multiplex PCR, and TCRdb kept only the in-frame ones, dropping some. This sample yields about 98,000 clones, of which roughly 80% are seen a single time; about 17% belongs to the top ten. Sequencing was carried out using peripheral blood. These receptors came from a man of 80 years or more with acute or convalescent COVID-19.

The rearrangement uses TRBV30 and TRBJ1-1, with TRBD1 identical over 9 bases. V was clipped by 4 bases and J by 4 bases; unmatched bases: 7. Germline CDR1 is GTSNPN and CDR2 is SVGIG (reference sequence). There are 14 residues in the CDR3. The CDR3 region is CAWNRGRVGTEAFF. The CDR3 DNA is TGTGCCTGGAACAGGGGGCGCGTTGGCACTGAAGCTTTCTTT.

The chain combines TRBV5-1 with TRBJ2-1; 7 bases agree with TRBD2. The CDR3 extends over 15 amino acids. CDR1 SGHRS and CDR2 YFSETQ come from the germline V gene. After removal of 4 bases from V and 6 bases from J, the junction contained 10 bases not matched to a gene. The CDR3 region is CASSRSGGGINEQFF. CDR3 coding DNA: TGCGCCAGCAGCCGTTCGGGAGGAGGGATCAATGAGCAGTTCTTC.

This clone was recorded once. This chain connects TRBV14 to TRBJ1-4, with 9 bases that match TRBD1. The ends lost 4 bases at V and 5 bases at J; junction bases unmatched: 8. Germline lookup yields CDR1 SGHDN and CDR2 FVKESK. The CDR3 consists of 16 residues. CDR3 in amino acids: CASSPISGQGNEKLFF. CDR3 DNA sequence: TGTGCCAGCAGCCCCATTTCGGGACAGGGAAATGAAAAACTGTTTTTT.

The rearrangement uses TRBV5-1 and TRBJ1-5; 7 positions match TRBD1. After removal of 4 bases from V and 8 bases from J, the junction contained 6 bases not matched to a gene. Germline CDR1 is SGHRS and CDR2 is YFSETQ. The CDR3 spans 13 residues. The CDR3 DNA reads TGCGCCAGCAGCCCAGGGGGTTCGGAGCCCCAGCATTTT. Translated, it gives CASSPGGSEPQHF.

The CDR3 loop reads CASSPGLVETQYF. The CDR3 bases are TGTGCCAGCTCTCCGGGACTGGTGGAGACCCAGTACTTC. V gene TRBV18 combines with J gene TRBJ2-5, with a possible D match to TRBD2 (6 bases). CDR1 and CDR2 from the germline V gene are KGHSH and LQKENI. With 6 bases removed from V and 5 bases from J, the gap between germline ends came to 13 bases. The CDR3 is made up of 13 amino acids.

The gene calls are TRBV7-6 and TRBJ1-6, with 7 positions matching TRBD1. J was trimmed by 7 bases and V by 4 bases; bases with no gene match: 7. The CDR3 has 15 residues. Germline CDR1 SGHVS, CDR2 FNYEAQ. The CDR3 loop is CASSSMTGSNSPLHF. The CDR3 DNA sequence: TGTGCCAGCAGCTCTATGACAGGGAGCAATTCACCCCTCCACTTT.

The chain combines TRBV30 with TRBJ1-6, with TRBD1 matching over 10 bases. V lost 1 base to trimming and J lost 4 bases; unmatched junction nucleotides: 1. Germline V gene data show CDR1 as GTSNPN and CDR2 as SVGIG (reference sequence). This CDR3 contains 15 residues. The CDR3 coding sequence is TGTGCCTGGAGTGCGGGACAGGGGTATAATTCACCCCTCCACTTT. Amino acid sequence: CAWSAGQGYNSPLHF.

V and J are TRBV9 and TRBJ1-1, with 9 positions matching TRBD1. The ends lost 1 base at V and 5 bases at J; junction bases unmatched: 6. CDR1 SGDLS and CDR2 YYNGEE come from the germline V gene. This CDR3 is built from 15 residues. The CDR3 bases are TGTGCCAGCAGCGTATCTAGGACAGGGGAAACTGAAGCTTTCTTT. This codes for CASSVSRTGETEAFF.

The chain couples TRBV28 to TRBJ1-3; 8 nucleotides agree with TRBD1. CDR3 length: 14 residues. Germline loops: CDR1 MDHEN, CDR2 SYDVKM. The junction had 6 bases not matched to a gene; V was cut back by 8 bases and J by 3 bases. The CDR3 coding sequence is TGTGCCAGCGGCACAGGGGGAGGTGGAAACACCATATATTTT. Its translation: CASGTGGGGNTIYF.

The rearrangement joins TRBV18 to TRBJ1-1; D gene uncertain. Germline V gene sequence: CDR1 KGHSH, CDR2 LQKENI. There are 12 residues in the CDR3. V lost 3 bases, J lost 7 bases, and 9 bases lay in between. In DNA form, the CDR3 reads TGTGCCAGCTCACCCTACCAATTTGAAGCTTTCTTT. As protein: CASSPYQFEAFF.

V and J are TRBV9 and TRBJ2-7; possible D gene TRBD1, 6 bases. The CDR3 has 16 amino acids. V was clipped by 2 bases and J by 7 bases, with 22 bases between them. Germline values: CDR1 SGDLS, CDR2 YYNGEE. The CDR3, as DNA: TGTGCCAGCAGCGTTGGGGGCAGACAACTGAAACAAGAGCAGTACTTC. Protein: CASSVGGRQLKQEQYF.

The genes are TRBV11-2 and TRBJ1-6; D unclear. Trimming left V 2 bases short and J 0 bases short, with 8 bases between. The CDR3 has 16 amino acids. Germline V gene data show CDR1 as SGHAT and CDR2 as FQNNGV. The CDR3 coding sequence is TGTGCCAGCAGCTTACCAGCTAGCTCCTATAATTCACCCCTCCACTTT. Its translation: CASSLPASSYNSPLHF.

This clone was detected a few times. This chain joins TRBV6-2 or TRBV6-3 and TRBJ1-1; 8 bases fit TRBD1. CDR3 length: 17 amino acids. CDR1 and CDR2 (germline): MNHEY, SVGEGT. With V trimmed by 0 bases and J by 0 bases, 6 bases remained unmatched. The chain's CDR3 is CASSYSGQALMNTEAFF. DNA for the CDR3: TGTGCCAGCAGTTACTCGGGACAGGCGCTGATGAACACTGAAGCTTTCTTT.

The chain recombines TRBV15 with TRBJ2-4; weak D call: TRBD2 (6 bases). CDR1 is LNHNV, CDR2 YYDKDF, per germline (reference sequence). This CDR3 has 16 residues. With 0 bases removed from V and 7 bases from J, the gap between germline ends came to 16 bases. The DNA for the CDR3 is TGTGCCACCAGCAGAGACCCGGGACTCCAGGGCAACATTCAGTACTTC. It specifies CATSRDPGLQGNIQYF.

This rearrangement joins TRBV21-1 to TRBJ1-5; the D segment call TRBD1 is taken from the table without a DNA check. TRBV21-1 has pseudogene status. The CDR3 is 14 residues long. CDR3 loop: CASSTDRAEQPQHF. In nucleotides, the CDR3 is TGTGCCAGCAGCACAGACAGGGCCGAACAGCCCCAGCATTTT.

The chain has TRBV5-4 and TRBJ2-7, with a weak D call TRBD1 (6 bases). Germline V gene lookup returns CDR1 SGHNT and CDR2 YYREEE (reference sequence). The CDR3 extends over 14 amino acids. V was pared by 0 bases and J by 2 bases, with 9 bases between. The CDR3 sequence is CASSLAWTAYEQYF. The CDR3 bases are TGTGCCAGCAGCTTGGCGTGGACAGCCTACGAGCAGTACTTC.

The chain has TRBV6-2 or TRBV6-3 and TRBJ2-1; tentatively, D is TRBD2 (6 bases). This CDR3 has 15 residues. V lost 5 bases, J lost 6 bases, and 17 bases lay in between. Germline V gene sequence: CDR1 MNHEY, CDR2 SVGEGT. This CDR3 is CASSATHGSSNEQFF. The DNA of the CDR3 is TGTGCCAGCAGTGCCACGCACGGGAGCAGCAATGAGCAGTTCTTC.

This chain joins TRBV19 and TRBJ2-1; 14 bases align to TRBD2. In germline, CDR1 is LNHDA, CDR2 SQIVND (reference sequence). CDR3 length: 15 residues. Losses at the gene ends were 5 bases for V and 10 bases for J; bases not matched to a gene: 7. CDR3 coding DNA: TGTGCCAGTAGTCTTCGGACTAGCGGGAGGCAGGAGCAGTTCTTC. This encodes CASSLRTSGRQEQFF.

The chain links TRBV13 to TRBJ2-7; maybe TRBD2 (7 bases). The V and J ends lost 7 bases and 3 bases respectively, with 16 bases between them. This CDR3 spans 14 amino acids. Germline V gene data show CDR1 as PRHDT and CDR2 as FYEKMQ (reference sequence). The CDR3 region is CASTMGGGDYEQYF. In DNA, the CDR3 is TGTGCCAGCACTATGGGAGGGGGAGACTACGAGCAGTACTTC.

V usage is TRBV19 and J usage is TRBJ2-5; 7 bases are a match to TRBD1. The CDR3 sequence is 13 residues long. The ends lost 9 bases at V and 1 base at J; junction bases unmatched: 5. Germline V lookup: CDR1 LNHDA, CDR2 SQIVND (reference sequence). CDR3 nucleotides: TGTGCCAGCGGTCACAGGGGCCAAGAGACCCAGTACTTC. Translated: CASGHRGQETQYF.

Within the sample, this clone is medium-sized. The CDR3 region is CASSLAGQGDGYTF. For the CDR3, the DNA is TGTGCCAGCAGCTTAGCCGGACAGGGAGATGGCTACACCTTC. The chain employs TRBV7-8 and TRBJ1-2, with 8 bases fitting TRBD1. Germline trimming cut 0 bases from V and 6 bases from J; bases unmatched to any gene: 3. This CDR3 is built from 14 residues. Looked up from germline, CDR1 is SGHVS and CDR2 is FQNEAQ.

This sequence joins TRBV7-2 and TRBJ1-1; D is ambiguous. The CDR3 runs to 14 residues. Trimming removed 0 bases from V and 4 bases from J, with 9 bases in between. Germline values: CDR1 SGHTA, CDR2 FQGNSA. CDR3 in amino acids: CASSLARGSTEAFF. The CDR3 DNA is TGTGCCAGCAGCTTAGCGCGAGGGTCCACTGAAGCTTTCTTT.

The CDR3 sequence: CASSQETSGYTDTQYF. The CDR3 coding sequence is TGCGCCAGCAGCCAAGAGACTAGCGGGTACACAGATACGCAGTATTTT. This chain links TRBV4-3 with TRBJ2-3, with TRBD2 matching 10 bases. The length of the CDR3 is 16 residues. V gave up 0 bases and J gave up 2 bases; unmatched junction bases: 2. Germline values: CDR1 LGHNA, CDR2 YSLEER.

This rearrangement joins TRBV6-2 or TRBV6-3 to TRBJ1-4; a possible D gene is TRBD1 (5 bases). Germline values: CDR1 MNHEY, CDR2 SVGEGT. The CDR3 is made up of 20 amino acids. Trimming removed 0 bases at V and 2 bases at J, with 22 bases between. CDR3: CASSYSPLDTLARTNEKLFF. Written as DNA, the CDR3 is TGTGCCAGCAGTTACTCCCCCTTGGACACCCTTGCCAGGACTAATGAAAAACTGTTTTTT.

The chain has TRBV14 and TRBJ1-3; D remains ambiguous. The germline V gene has CDR1 SGHDN and CDR2 FVKESK. V lost 4 bases and J lost 0, with 7 bases in between. CDR3 size: 14 residues. This CDR3 reads CASSPAGSGNTIYF. The CDR3 nucleotides are TGTGCCAGCAGCCCGGCGGGCTCTGGAAACACCATATATTTT.

The V call is TRBV5-1, the J call TRBJ1-4, with D unresolved. V dropped 6 bases and J dropped 6 bases, with 9 bases sitting between them. The CDR3 is 12 residues long. From germline, CDR1 is SGHRS and CDR2 YFSETQ. CDR3 sequence (DNA): TGCGCCAGCACAGGACTGGATGAAAAACTGTTTTTT. It translates to CASTGLDEKLFF.

The J gene is TRBJ1-2, the V gene TRBV7-2; 8 positions agree with TRBD1. Per germline, CDR1 SGHTA and CDR2 FQGNSA. The J segment lost 7 bases and the V segment lost 5 bases, leaving 15 bases of the junction unmatched. This CDR3 has 16 residues. CDR3 protein: CASSRGGQGAQSGYTF. CDR3 bases: TGTGCCAGCAGCCGCGGAGGTCAGGGGGCACAAAGTGGCTACACCTTC.

The chain joins TRBV10-3 to TRBJ2-7; possible D gene TRBD1, 5 bases. The germline V and J ends were trimmed by 7 bases and 5 bases, with 15 bases remaining between them. From germline, CDR1 is ENHRY and CDR2 SYGVKD. This CDR3 is built from 13 residues. This CDR3 is CAINDLVGHEQYF. In DNA form, the CDR3 reads TGTGCCATCAATGACCTCGTGGGGCACGAGCAGTACTTC.

The V call is TRBV19, the J call TRBJ2-2; D is unresolved. Germline values: CDR1 LNHDA, CDR2 SQIVND (reference sequence). V lost 3 bases and J 1 base, leaving 6 bases between the germline ends. The CDR3 is 14 amino acids. This chain's CDR3 is CASSIPGNTGELFF. The CDR3 nucleotides are TGTGCCAGTAGTATCCCAGGGAACACCGGGGAGCTGTTTTTT. The entire variable domain, with the rest obtained from reference TRBV19 and TRBJ2-2, is as follows: DGGITQSPKYLFRKEGQNVTLSCEQNLNHDAMYWYRQDPGQGLRLIYYSQIVNDFQKGDIAEGYSVSREKKESFPLTVTSAQKNPTAFYLCASSIPGNTGELFFGEGSRLTVL.

For this clone: Mismatch with germline at one junction end may stem from a read error. The genes are TRBV7-9 and TRBJ1-6; 10 bases are shared with TRBD1. The CDR3 consists of 12 residues. Germline CDR1 and CDR2: SEHNR and FQNEAQ (reference sequence). CDR3 region: CASSLEPGQGTF. For the CDR3, the DNA is TGTGCCAGCAGCTTGGAGCCGGGACAGGGGACCTTT.